This entry lists 19 T cell receptor beta chains sequenced from one sample in a study of T-cell memory formation after mild COVID-19 (dated by TCRdb to the early 2020s). The method behind the library was 5' RACE. The instrument was an Illumina NovaSeq 6000. The public sequencing data were trimmed at Q25 with fastp and processed into clonotypes with MiXCR by TCRdb, which kept only in-frame beta chains. Rows merge per CDR3 protein into single entries with the most common DNA and genes. The sample table records 45,000 to 65,000 distinct CDR3 sequences; over 7.5% of these occur just once. The top ten hold more than 0.95% of the sample. The sample consisted of PBMCs or a T cell subset sorted from them (not recorded which). These receptor sequences come from a man aged 18 to 29 who had mild COVID-19 (a few samples of this study predate the infection). The sample titles of this study are shuffled in the database, so cell type and time point are left out; the donor was told from shared clones.

The chain is built from TRBV7-6 and TRBJ1-2; D ambiguous. Trimming took 1 base from V and 0 from J, leaving 9 bases between them. Germline V gives CDR1 SGHVS, CDR2 FNYEAQ. The CDR3 consists of 15 residues. The CDR3 loop reads CASSLDPGANYGYTF. CDR3 DNA: TGTGCCAGCAGCTTAGACCCAGGAGCTAACTATGGCTACACCTTC.

Only a few counts were recorded for this clonotype. V and J are TRBV19 and TRBJ2-2; D remains ambiguous. Germline V CDR1 and CDR2: LNHDA, SQIVND (reference sequence). Deletions cut 7 bases from V and 0 bases from J, with 15 bases between. The CDR3 totals 16 residues. Written as DNA, the CDR3 is TGTGCCAGTACCTGGGTATCGCTCCCGAACACCGGGGAGCTGTTTTTT. Translating it yields CASTWVSLPNTGELFF.

This clonotype was picked up a small number of times. The V and J genes are TRBV28 and TRBJ1-2; possibly TRBD1 for D (5 bases). This CDR3 comprises 12 residues. Trimming removed 5 bases at V and 5 bases at J, with 9 bases between. CDR1 and CDR2 from the germline V gene are MDHEN and SYDVKM. CDR3 bases: TGTGCCAGCAGTACAGGTTTATATGGCTACACCTTC. It encodes CASSTGLYGYTF.

This clonotype was detected a few times. The J gene is TRBJ2-7, the V gene TRBV5-1, with TRBD1 matching over 7 bases. In germline, CDR1 is SGHRS, CDR2 YFSETQ. The V and J ends lost 1 base and 0 bases, in that order; junction bases with no gene match: 7. This CDR3 spans 16 amino acids. CDR3 DNA: TGCGCCAGCAGCTTGTACAGGACAGGCAGCTCCTACGAGCAGTACTTC. Translation gives CASSLYRTGSSYEQYF. Together with reference TRBV5-1 and TRBJ2-7, the CDR3 gives the full variable domain: KAGVTQTPRYLIKTRGQQVTLSCSPISGHRSVSWYQQTPGQGLQFLFEYFSETQRNKGNFPGRFSGRQFSNSRSEMNVSTLELGDSALYLCASSLYRTGSSYEQYFGPGTRLTVT.

The chain combines TRBV7-2 with TRBJ1-5, with D unclear. Germline CDR1 reads SGHTA; CDR2 reads FQGNSA. The CDR3 has 14 amino acids. Trimming removed 4 bases from V and 4 bases from J, with 11 bases in between. CDR3 sequence reads: CASSSRTGNQPQHF. CDR3 DNA sequence: TGTGCCAGCAGCTCCAGGACTGGAAATCAGCCCCAGCATTTT.

This clonotype was recorded many times. The rearrangement links TRBV15 to TRBJ1-6; a weak D match, TRBD1 (6 bases). This CDR3 has 15 amino acids. Germline-derived CDR1 and CDR2 are LNHNV and YYDKDF (reference sequence). Trimming removed 8 bases at V and 9 bases at J, with 20 bases between. This chain's CDR3 is CATASEGTRSSPLHF. DNA of the CDR3: TGTGCCACCGCCAGTGAGGGGACAAGGAGTTCACCCCTCCACTTT.

The chain's CDR3 is CATIGQFNTEAFF. The DNA of the CDR3 is TGTGCCACGATAGGGCAATTTAACACTGAAGCTTTCTTT. This chain joins TRBV10-3 and TRBJ1-1; D gene uncertain. Trimming took 10 bases from V and 2 from J, leaving 14 bases between them. This CDR3 is 13 amino acids long. Germline V gene data show CDR1 as ENHRY and CDR2 as SYGVKD.

Only a few counts were recorded for this clonotype. The rearrangement links TRBV25-1 to TRBJ2-5; D possibly matches TRBD1 or TRBD2 (6 bases each). The V gene's germline CDR1 is MGHDK and CDR2 SYGVNS. The length of the CDR3 is 15 residues. V was pared by 1 base and J by 1 base, with 10 bases between. The CDR3 sequence: CASSELGGVQETQYF. Here the CDR3 DNA reads TGTGCCAGCAGTGAATTGGGGGGCGTCCAAGAGACCCAGTACTTC. Filled out from reference TRBV25-1 and TRBJ2-5, the complete variable domain reads EADIYQTPRYLVIGTGKKITLECSQTMGHDKMYWYQQDPGMELHLIHYSYGVNSTEKGDLSSESTVSRIRTEHFPLTLESARPSHTSQYLCASSELGGVQETQYFGPGTRLLVL.

This clonotype was found a few times. The CDR3 loop reads CASSAMIRDNSPLHF. CDR3 nucleotides: TGTGCCAGCAGCGCCATGATAAGGGACAATTCACCCCTCCACTTT. This sequence joins TRBV7-6 and TRBJ1-6; maybe TRBD1 (5 bases). Germline CDR1 reads SGHVS; CDR2 reads FNYEAQ. Deletions cut 5 bases from V and 7 bases from J, with 15 bases between. The CDR3 has 15 residues.

This clonotype was counted only a few times. V and J are TRBV5-1 and TRBJ1-6; 10 nucleotides match TRBD1. J lost 8 bases, V lost 4 bases, and 6 bases had no gene match. CDR1 is SGHRS and CDR2 is YFSETQ in the germline V gene. The CDR3 consists of 15 residues. The CDR3 spells CASSPSTGGDSPLHF. The CDR3 DNA follows: TGCGCCAGCAGCCCATCGACAGGGGGCGATTCACCCCTCCACTTT.

The rearrangement joins TRBV19 to TRBJ2-3; D unresolved. The ends were cut back, 5 bases at V and 2 bases at J, with 8 bases in the middle. From germline, CDR1 is LNHDA and CDR2 SQIVND (reference sequence). CDR3 length: 13 amino acids. In DNA form, the CDR3 reads TGTGCCAGTAGTCCCGGACCCACAGATACGCAGTATTTT. Translating gives CASSPGPTDTQYF.

This clonotype has more than one count but fewer than ten. V usage is TRBV7-9 and J usage is TRBJ2-5; no reliable D call. The V gene lost 5 bases and the J gene lost 5 bases, with 9 bases spanning the gap. CDR3 length equals 12 residues. The germline gives CDR1 SEHNR, CDR2 FQNEAQ (reference sequence). CDR3 DNA sequence: TGTGCCAGCAGCCCGACGTGGGAGACCCAGTACTTC. As protein: CASSPTWETQYF.

The V gene is TRBV2, the J gene TRBJ2-1; weak D call: TRBD1 (5 bases). The CDR3 consists of 12 residues. Between the trimmed V and J ends, which lost 8 bases and 5 bases, there was a span of 10 bases. CDR1 and CDR2 (germline): SNHLY, FYNNEI. The CDR3 loop reads CASEAQDNEQFF. The DNA of the CDR3 is TGTGCCAGCGAGGCACAGGACAATGAGCAGTTCTTC.

The table lists this clonotype with a few counts. The V and J genes are TRBV2 and TRBJ1-2, with 8 positions matching TRBD1. The CDR3 totals 13 residues. Germline loops: CDR1 SNHLY, CDR2 FYNNEI. V trimming: 9 bases; J trimming: 3 bases; junction bases outside the gene matches: 6. The CDR3 spells CARRGQGHYGYTF. Here the CDR3 DNA reads TGTGCCAGACGAGGACAGGGTCACTATGGCTACACCTTC.

The chain joins TRBV7-9 to TRBJ1-1; D is ambiguous. The germline V gene has CDR1 SEHNR and CDR2 FQNEAQ (reference sequence). The CDR3 runs to 14 residues. V was pared by 7 bases and J by 6 bases, with 18 bases between. CDR3 sequence reads: CASIESGWRPEAFF. CDR3 coding DNA: TGTGCCAGCATTGAAAGTGGGTGGAGGCCTGAAGCTTTCTTT. The variable domain in full, completed from reference TRBV7-9 and TRBJ1-1, reads DTGVSQNPRHKITKRGQNVTFRCDPISEHNRLYWYRQTLGQGPEFLTYFQNEAQLEKSRLLSDRFSAERPKGSFSTLEIQRTEQGDSAMYLCASIESGWRPEAFFGQGTRLTVV.

This clonotype was picked up a small number of times. The chain has TRBV6-2 or TRBV6-3 and TRBJ1-2; 10 bases fit TRBD1. Germline CDR1 MNHEY, CDR2 SVGEGT. Unmatched junction bases numbered 9, after V lost 2 bases and J lost 0 bases. The length of the CDR3 is 18 residues. The CDR3 DNA sequence: TGTGCCAGCAGTTACCCCCAGGGACAGGGGAAGGCTAACTATGGCTACACCTTC. Translating it yields CASSYPQGQGKANYGYTF.

The chain uses TRBV28 and TRBJ2-2; D may match TRBD1 or TRBD2 (5 bases each). The V end was cut by 1 base, the J end by 5 bases, with 11 bases between. The germline V gene has CDR1 MDHEN and CDR2 SYDVKM. This CDR3 is 15 amino acids long. CDR3 nucleotides: TGTGCCAGCAGTTTATCACGGGGCGGGACCGGGGAGCTGTTTTTT. This encodes CASSLSRGGTGELFF.

This clonotype was seen only a few times. The chain is built from TRBV7-2 and TRBJ2-7, with D possibly being TRBD2 (6 bases). Germline loops: CDR1 SGHTA, CDR2 FQGNSA. The CDR3 spans 14 residues. Trimming removed 5 bases at V and 2 bases at J, with 13 bases between. CDR3 sequence reads: CASSVRLGTYEQYV. CDR3 DNA sequence: TGTGCCAGCAGCGTCAGACTAGGGACCTACGAGCAGTACGTC.

This clonotype was seen a handful of times. The chain couples TRBV3-1 to TRBJ1-2; D possibly corresponds to TRBD1 (6 bases). Germline V gene data show CDR1 as LGHDT and CDR2 as YNNKEL (reference sequence). The CDR3 totals 15 residues. V shed 4 bases and J shed 3 bases, with 15 bases lying between them. CDR3 in DNA: TGTGCCAGCAGCCCCCAACTCACAGGGTACTATGGCTACACCTTC. Translating it yields CASSPQLTGYYGYTF.